This T cell receptor beta chain was retrieved from a study of OX40 agonist ivuxolimab in advanced cancers. The CDR3 extends over 14 amino acids. The germline CDR1 and CDR2 sequences are SNHLY and FYNNEI. Blood sampling was done at baseline, cycle 4 day 1, and cycle 7 day 1. Sequencing used immunoSEQ multiplex PCR; TCRdb keeps in-frame clones, though not all of them. The table includes tens of thousands of clones, under 95% detected once. The sequence was collected from an adult with an advanced solid tumor such as melanoma, head and neck, liver or kidney cancer. The chain couples TRBV2 to TRBJ2-5, with D perhaps assigned TRBD1 or TRBD2 (6 bases each). The J call may be mistaken, given a closer DNA end match to TRBJ2-7. The specimen was CD4+ or CD8+ T cells sorted from blood, collected in a trial of the OX40 agonist ivuxolimab. CDR3 nucleotides: TGTGCCAGCTCGGAGGGACAAAGCTCCTACGAGCAGTACTTC. It codes for CASSEGQSSYEQYF.